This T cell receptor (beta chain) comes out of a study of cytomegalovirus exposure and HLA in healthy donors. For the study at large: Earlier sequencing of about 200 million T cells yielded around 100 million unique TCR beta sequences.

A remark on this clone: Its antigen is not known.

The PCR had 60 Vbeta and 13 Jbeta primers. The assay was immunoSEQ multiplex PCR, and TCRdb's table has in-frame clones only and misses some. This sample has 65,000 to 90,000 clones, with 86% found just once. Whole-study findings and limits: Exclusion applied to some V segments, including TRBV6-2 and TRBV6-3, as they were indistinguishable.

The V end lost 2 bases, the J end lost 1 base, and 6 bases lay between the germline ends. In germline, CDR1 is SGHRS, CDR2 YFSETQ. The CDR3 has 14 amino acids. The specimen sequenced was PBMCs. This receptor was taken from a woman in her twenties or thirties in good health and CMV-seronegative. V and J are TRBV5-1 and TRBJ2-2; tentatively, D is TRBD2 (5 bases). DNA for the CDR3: TGCGCCAGCAGCTTACTAGGGAACACCGGGGAGCTGTTTTTT. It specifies CASSLLGNTGELFF. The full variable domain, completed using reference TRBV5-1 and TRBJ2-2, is KAGVTQTPRYLIKTRGQQVTLSCSPISGHRSVSWYQQTPGQGLQFLFEYFSETQRNKGNFPGRFSGRQFSNSRSEMNVSTLELGDSALYLCASSLLGNTGELFFGEGSRLTVL.